The clone carrying this TCR beta chain appeared a few times. Its matching antigen is unknown. Preparation of the TCRbeta library involved a method that used unique molecular identifiers. TCRdb used MiXCR to reprocess the PCR reads, holding one entry per CDR3 protein. The sample shows around 440,000 distinct CDR3 sequences, roughly 16% of them seen only once. This sample is drawn from a study of T-cell reconstitution after alpha-beta-depleted transplantation in children. V shed 4 bases and J shed 7 bases, with 14 bases lying between them. The CDR3 spans 13 residues. Germline CDR1 reads SQVTM; CDR2 reads ANQGSEA. Whole-study results and caveats: The study reportedly traced alpha-beta T cells about two months after transplant to several hundred expanded graft clones. Among T cells one year after transplant, newly produced cells accounted for most counts and diversity. There were some patients whose high TCRbeta diversity at day 60 came from surviving recipient T cells and thymic progenitors.

The starting material was PBMCs, mostly from graft donor cells, obtained 360 days after TCRalphabeta/CD19-depleted stem cell transplant. This TCR came from a boy less than two years old who had a stem cell transplant for Wiskott-Aldrich syndrome, so the T cells may come from the graft donor. The V call is TRBV29-1, the J call TRBJ2-4; weak D call: TRBD1 (6 bases). CDR3 region: CSVGPAGENIQYF. CDR3 bases: TGCAGCGTTGGTCCGGCAGGGGAGAACATTCAGTACTTC.